This entry lists 30 T cell receptor beta chains sequenced from one sample in a study of CD8 T cells in ankylosing spondylitis. TCRdb reanalysed the 5' RACE reads using MiXCR and keeps one entry per CDR3 protein. Of approximately 220,000 distinct CDR3 sequences listed, 18% are singletons. Their antigen targets remain unknown. Study-level findings and limits: Ankylosing spondylitis blood seemed to carry a telltale TCR beta motif made of eight highly homologous variants.

The source material was blood, either unsorted or a sorted T cell fraction (not recorded which). These receptors were taken from a male donor with ankylosing spondylitis.

This clonotype was found a few times. The chain uses TRBV6-2 or TRBV6-3 and TRBJ2-7, with D unresolved. Trimming removed 7 bases at V and 4 bases at J, with 20 bases between. The CDR3 is made up of 15 amino acids. Per germline, CDR1 MNHEY and CDR2 SVGEGT. CDR3 in amino acids: CASNYPPDLGYEQYF. CDR3 coding DNA: TGTGCCAGCAACTACCCTCCGGATCTCGGGTACGAGCAGTACTTC.

The chain joins TRBV7-9 to TRBJ1-3, with D uncertain. V lost 4 bases, J lost 0 bases, and 10 bases lay in between. CDR1 is SEHNR and CDR2 is FQNEAQ in the germline V gene (reference sequence). The CDR3 spans 15 residues. CDR3 residues: CASSSQPFSGNTIYF. CDR3 DNA sequence: TGTGCCAGCAGCTCTCAGCCTTTCTCTGGAAACACCATATATTTT.

This chain links TRBV7-9 with TRBJ2-3, with D maybe TRBD1 (6 bases). V was shortened by 3 bases and J by 1 base, with 17 bases between the two germline ends. This CDR3 has 17 residues. Germline V CDR1 and CDR2: SEHNR, FQNEAQ (reference sequence). CDR3 region: CASSFASGAPRTDTQYF. CDR3 in DNA: TGTGCCAGCAGCTTTGCTTCAGGGGCGCCCCGCACAGATACGCAGTATTTT.

This clonotype was observed a few times. In nucleotides, the CDR3 is TGTGCCAGCAGCCGATCGGGACAGGGCTACAATGAGCAGTTCTTC. This encodes CASSRSGQGYNEQFF. V is TRBV13 and J is TRBJ2-1; 9 bases map to TRBD1. Germline CDR1 is PRHDT and CDR2 is FYEKMQ (reference sequence). V lost 5 bases to trimming and J lost 3 bases; unmatched junction nucleotides: 5. This CDR3 is 15 amino acids long.

The gene calls are TRBV7-9 and TRBJ1-2; D is unresolved. Germline V gives CDR1 SEHNR, CDR2 FQNEAQ (reference sequence). The CDR3 runs to 15 residues. Deletions cut 5 bases from V and 3 bases from J, with 16 bases between. The CDR3 loop is CASSEPGRLDYGYTF. As DNA, the CDR3 is TGTGCCAGCAGCGAGCCCGGGAGACTTGACTATGGCTACACCTTC.

This clonotype occurred many times. This chain links TRBV4-1 with TRBJ1-1; D gene unclear. The germline gives CDR1 MGHRA, CDR2 YSYEKL. Trimming pared 0 bases from V and 0 bases from J, leaving 5 bases between. The CDR3 covers 14 residues. CDR3 sequence (DNA): TGCGCCAGCAGCCAAGAGGGGATGAACACTGAAGCTTTCTTT. This translates into CASSQEGMNTEAFF.

The chain recombines TRBV27 with TRBJ1-2, with 7 bases fitting TRBD1. The V gene's germline CDR1 is MNHEY and CDR2 SMNVEV (reference sequence). This CDR3 region has 11 residues. The J segment lost 4 bases and the V segment lost 8 bases, leaving 1 base of the junction unmatched. The CDR3 reads CASGTVYGYTF. DNA of the CDR3: TGTGCCAGCGGGACAGTCTATGGCTACACCTTC.

CDR3 bases: TGTGCCAGCAGTTTGGGGGGAGGGTGGGACATTCAGTACTTC. Its translation: CASSLGGGWDIQYF. This chain uses TRBV12-3 or TRBV12-4 with TRBJ2-4; TRBD2 matches 7 bases. V lost 3 bases to trimming and J lost 8 bases; unmatched junction nucleotides: 7. The CDR3 runs to 14 residues.

This clonotype was seen only a few times. The CDR3: CASSIGYGPDTIYF. The DNA for the CDR3 is TGCGCCAGCAGCATCGGTTACGGACCGGACACCATATATTTT. The chain employs TRBV5-1 and TRBJ1-3; D ambiguous. V was trimmed by 4 bases and J by 8 bases, leaving 16 bases between them. The V gene's germline CDR1 is SGHRS and CDR2 YFSETQ. The CDR3 is 14 amino acids.

A few counts support this clonotype. As DNA, the CDR3 is TGTGCCAGCAGGGGACAGGGTCCCACTGAAGCTTTCTTT. It translates to CASRGQGPTEAFF. V usage is TRBV6-1 and J usage is TRBJ1-1; TRBD1 matches 9 bases. The CDR3 sequence is 13 residues long. CDR1 is MNHNS, CDR2 SASEGT, per germline. Germline trimming cut 6 bases from V and 4 bases from J; bases unmatched to any gene: 3.

Here the CDR3 DNA reads TGTGCCAGCAGCGATCGGTTCGGGGAGACCCAGTACTTC. Translation: CASSDRFGETQYF. The V and J genes are TRBV9 and TRBJ2-5; D gene unclear. V was trimmed by 3 bases and J by 5 bases, leaving 11 bases between them. Germline loops: CDR1 SGDLS, CDR2 YYNGEE. The CDR3 is made up of 13 amino acids. The entire variable domain, with the rest obtained from reference TRBV9 and TRBJ2-5, is as follows: DSGVTQTPKHLITATGQRVTLRCSPRSGDLSVYWYQQSLDQGLQFLIQYYNGEERAKGNILERFSAQQFPDLHSELNLSSLELGDSALYFCASSDRFGETQYFGPGTRLLVL.

The V and J genes are TRBV20-1 and TRBJ2-3; 8 bases map to TRBD2. Per the germline V gene, CDR1 is DFQATT and CDR2 is SNEGSKA (reference sequence). V lost 2 bases to trimming and J lost 4 bases; unmatched junction nucleotides: 8. This CDR3 is built from 15 residues. This CDR3 reads CSARPYLAGADTQYF. CDR3 nucleotides: TGCAGTGCTAGACCCTACCTAGCGGGTGCAGATACGCAGTATTTT.

This clonotype has only a few counts. The V call is TRBV27, the J call TRBJ2-2, with D perhaps assigned TRBD1 or TRBD2 (5 bases each). V lost 7 bases, J lost 3 bases, and 21 bases lay in between. Looked up from germline, CDR1 is MNHEY and CDR2 is SMNVEV (reference sequence). CDR3 length equals 17 residues. The CDR3 loop is CASTPNGAGMYTGELFF. The CDR3 DNA reads TGTGCCAGCACTCCCAACGGGGCAGGGATGTACACCGGGGAGCTGTTTTTT.

This clonotype was counted a few times. The chain couples TRBV5-1 to TRBJ2-7; the D call may be TRBD1 or TRBD2 (5 bases each). Germline V lookup: CDR1 SGHRS, CDR2 YFSETQ. The CDR3 is made up of 13 amino acids. Deletions cut 4 bases from V and 3 bases from J, with 11 bases between. The CDR3 spells CASSGTAGYEQYF. For the CDR3, the DNA is TGCGCCAGCAGCGGGACCGCGGGCTACGAGCAGTACTTC.

This clonotype was seen only a few times. The V and J genes are TRBV4-3 and TRBJ2-7; D possibly corresponds to TRBD2 (6 bases). The V gene lost 1 base and the J gene lost 5 bases, with 12 bases spanning the gap. Germline lookup yields CDR1 LGHNA and CDR2 YSLEER. The CDR3 covers 14 residues. CDR3 bases: TGCGCCAGCAGCCAAGCGGGTCGGGGGAACGAGCAGTACTTC. Protein sequence: CASSQAGRGNEQYF.

The chain couples TRBV5-1 to TRBJ2-1; D call uncertain. Trimming removed 0 bases at V and 15 bases at J, with 13 bases between. The CDR3 totals 12 residues. CDR1 SGHRS and CDR2 YFSETQ come from the germline V gene. CDR3 loop: CASSLAGPERFF. The CDR3 nucleotides read TGCGCCAGCAGCTTGGCAGGTCCAGAAAGGTTCTTC.

This clonotype was counted between two and nine times. The chain links TRBV10-3 to TRBJ2-5, with 8 bases lining up with TRBD1. Germline CDR1 ENHRY, CDR2 SYGVKD. Germline trimming cut 4 bases from V and 4 bases from J; bases unmatched to any gene: 11. The CDR3 is 16 amino acids. CDR3 region: CAISASARGHLETQYF. The DNA of the CDR3 is TGTGCCATCAGTGCATCGGCCAGGGGGCACTTAGAGACCCAGTACTTC.

This chain joins TRBV2 and TRBJ1-2, with D tentatively TRBD1 (6 bases). Germline lookup yields CDR1 SNHLY and CDR2 FYNNEI. V was trimmed by 7 bases and J by 5 bases, leaving 14 bases between them. The CDR3 runs 13 residues. In DNA, the CDR3 is TGTGCCAGCAACGACGGACAGTTTTATGGCTACACCTTC. Translating it yields CASNDGQFYGYTF.

The chain carries TRBV28 and TRBJ1-2, with D unclear. The CDR3 contains 12 residues. Germline V lookup: CDR1 MDHEN, CDR2 SYDVKM. Trimming pared 3 bases from V and 8 bases from J, leaving 10 bases between. The CDR3 DNA is TGTGCCAGCAGTTTTCCGCCAGGCGGCTACACCTTC. Translating gives CASSFPPGGYTF.

A few counts support this clonotype. This chain links TRBV20-1 with TRBJ1-1, with 8 bases identical to TRBD1. CDR1 and CDR2 from the germline V gene are DFQATT and SNEGSKA (reference sequence). The CDR3 consists of 14 residues. Germline trimming cut 1 base from V and 5 bases from J; bases unmatched to any gene: 6. CDR3 sequence: CSARADREVTEAFF. The CDR3 DNA reads TGCAGTGCTAGAGCGGACAGGGAAGTTACTGAAGCTTTCTTT.

This clonotype came up a few times. This rearrangement joins TRBV4-1 to TRBJ1-5; D possibly corresponds to TRBD1 (6 bases). There are 15 residues in the CDR3. V was trimmed by 4 bases and J by 4 bases, leaving 14 bases between them. Germline CDR1 and CDR2: MGHRA and YSYEKL. The CDR3 spells CASSLLDRINQPQHF. CDR3 bases: TGCGCCAGCAGCCTCCTGGACAGAATAAATCAGCCCCAGCATTTT.

The chain joins TRBV20-1 to TRBJ2-1; maybe TRBD1 (6 bases). Trimming took off 3 bases at V and 14 bases at J, with 20 bases between the two ends. Germline-derived CDR1 and CDR2 are DFQATT and SNEGSKA (reference sequence). The CDR3 contains 13 residues. DNA of the CDR3: TGCAGTGCTAGGTCCCTAGGGGGAGCCCCTGAGTTCTTC. Its translation: CSARSLGGAPEFF.

V gene TRBV4-1 combines with J gene TRBJ1-4; no clear D gene. Trimming took off 0 bases at V and 7 bases at J, with 12 bases between the two ends. Germline V gene data show CDR1 as MGHRA and CDR2 as YSYEKL. CDR3 length equals 15 residues. In nucleotides, the CDR3 is TGCGCCAGCAGCCAAGAGGAGGGTGGTAGTGAAAAACTGTTTTTT. Its translation is CASSQEEGGSEKLFF.

The sample holds many counts of this clonotype. The chain is built from TRBV5-1 and TRBJ2-7; D unresolved. The germline V gene encodes CDR1 SGHRS and CDR2 YFSETQ. Trimming took off 5 bases at V and 4 bases at J, with 13 bases between the two ends. This CDR3 has 13 amino acids. Written as DNA, the CDR3 is TGCGCCAGCAGATCCGAGGCCTCTTACGAGCAGTACTTC. Translated, it gives CASRSEASYEQYF.

This clonotype appeared a few times. The V gene is TRBV5-6, the J gene TRBJ2-7; 8 positions agree with TRBD1. This CDR3 spans 14 amino acids. The germline V gene has CDR1 SGHDT and CDR2 YYEEEE. The ends lost 2 bases at V and 5 bases at J; junction bases unmatched: 6. This chain's CDR3 is CASSFGTGGNEQYF. The DNA of the CDR3 is TGTGCCAGCAGCTTCGGGACAGGCGGAAACGAGCAGTACTTC. Full variable domain (rest looked up from reference TRBV5-6 and TRBJ2-7): DAGVTQSPTHLIKTRGQQVTLRCSPKSGHDTVSWYQQALGQGPQFIFQYYEEEERQRGNFPDRFSGHQFPNYSSELNVNALLLGDSALYLCASSFGTGGNEQYFGPGTRLTVT.

This clonotype has just a few counts. The rearrangement uses TRBV7-7 and TRBJ2-3, with D unresolved. The CDR3 is made up of 14 amino acids. Germline lookup yields CDR1 SSHAT and CDR2 FNYEAQ (reference sequence). V was clipped by 1 base and J by 1 base, with 6 bases between them. The CDR3 sequence is CASSLVLGTDTQYF. The DNA of the CDR3 is TGTGCCAGCAGCTTAGTTTTGGGCACAGATACGCAGTATTTT.

At least ten counts were recorded for this clonotype. The chain carries TRBV12-3 or TRBV12-4 and TRBJ1-1; D call uncertain. This CDR3 is 15 amino acids long. V dropped 1 base and J dropped 4 bases, with 13 bases sitting between them. CDR3 nucleotide sequence: TGTGCCAGCAGTTTAGGGGTCAGTTCGTTCACTGAAGCTTTCTTT. This gives the protein CASSLGVSSFTEAFF.

This clonotype was detected once. The J gene is TRBJ2-5, the V gene TRBV7-8; a possible D gene is TRBD1 (6 bases). CDR1 and CDR2 (germline): SGHVS, FQNEAQ. This CDR3 spans 15 amino acids. V lost 1 base and J 1 base, leaving 10 bases between the germline ends. CDR3 residues: CASSLGGTLQETQYF. For the CDR3, the DNA is TGTGCCAGCAGCTTAGGAGGGACACTCCAAGAGACCCAGTACTTC.

The CDR3 sequence: CASRSLAGETDTQYF. CDR3 DNA: TGTGCCAGCCGGAGTCTAGCGGGGGAAACAGATACGCAGTATTTT. The genes are TRBV9 and TRBJ2-3; 10 bases match TRBD2. Germline CDR1 is SGDLS and CDR2 is YYNGEE. The V segment lost 7 bases and the J segment 3 bases; nucleotides outside the gene matches: 8. The CDR3 is 15 amino acids.

Many counts were recorded for this clonotype. The J gene is TRBJ1-2, the V gene TRBV12-3 or TRBV12-4; no clear D gene. The CDR3 is made up of 13 amino acids. V lost 1 base and J lost 3, with 6 bases in between. Here the CDR3 DNA reads TGTGCCAGCAGTTTAGGTATCGACTATGGCTACACCTTC. Protein product: CASSLGIDYGYTF.